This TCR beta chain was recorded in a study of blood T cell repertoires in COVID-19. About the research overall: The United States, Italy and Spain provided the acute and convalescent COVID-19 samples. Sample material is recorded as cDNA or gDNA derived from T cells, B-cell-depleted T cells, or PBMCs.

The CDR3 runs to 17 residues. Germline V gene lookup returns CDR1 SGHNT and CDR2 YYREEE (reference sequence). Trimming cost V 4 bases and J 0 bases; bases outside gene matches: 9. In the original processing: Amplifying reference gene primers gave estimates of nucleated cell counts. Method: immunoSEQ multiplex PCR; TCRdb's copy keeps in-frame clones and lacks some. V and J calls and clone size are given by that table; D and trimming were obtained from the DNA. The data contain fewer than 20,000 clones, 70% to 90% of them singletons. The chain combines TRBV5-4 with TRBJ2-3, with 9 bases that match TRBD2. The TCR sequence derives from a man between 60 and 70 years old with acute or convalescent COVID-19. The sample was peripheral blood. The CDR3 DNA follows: TGTGCCAGCAGCCCCACGGCGGGAGGGCCGAGCACAGATACGCAGTATTTT. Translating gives CASSPTAGGPSTDTQYF.